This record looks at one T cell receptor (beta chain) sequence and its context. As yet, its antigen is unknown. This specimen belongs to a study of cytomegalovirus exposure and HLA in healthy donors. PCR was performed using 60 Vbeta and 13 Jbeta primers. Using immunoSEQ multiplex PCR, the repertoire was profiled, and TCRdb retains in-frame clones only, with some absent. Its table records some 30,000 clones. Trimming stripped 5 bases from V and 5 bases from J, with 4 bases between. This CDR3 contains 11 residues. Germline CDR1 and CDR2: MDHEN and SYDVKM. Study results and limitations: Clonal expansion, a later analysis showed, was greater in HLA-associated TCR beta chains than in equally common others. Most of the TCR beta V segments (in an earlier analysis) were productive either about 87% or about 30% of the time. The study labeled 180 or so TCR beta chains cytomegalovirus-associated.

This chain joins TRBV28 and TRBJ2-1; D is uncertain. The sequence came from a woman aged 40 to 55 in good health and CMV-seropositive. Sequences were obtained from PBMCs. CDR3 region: CASSLDNEQFF. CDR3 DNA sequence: TGTGCCAGCAGTCTCGACAATGAGCAGTTCTTC.